This TCR beta chain was documented in a study of shared clonotypes between healthy human individuals. TCRdb's table, derived via immunoSEQ multiplex PCR, lists solely in-frame clones and lacks some. The sample includes some 980,000 clones, approximately 80% of them seen just once. Trimming removed 5 bases at V and 7 bases at J, with 18 bases between. This CDR3 comprises 15 residues. Germline V gene sequence: CDR1 SGHVS, CDR2 FNYEAQ. Sequencing input: memory CD4+ T cells sorted from blood. Subset in this sample: CD45RA-negative fraction. The clonotype was recovered from a man younger than 35 in good health. V and J are TRBV7-6 and TRBJ2-1; TRBD1 might be the D (6 bases). CDR3 coding DNA: TGTGCCAGCAGCCAGACGGCAGGGGCTCGGAATGAGCAGTTCTTC. Translating it yields CASSQTAGARNEQFF.